This T cell receptor beta chain is from a study of cytomegalovirus exposure and HLA in healthy donors. Remarks on this clone: Its antigen is as yet unknown.

V shed 5 bases and J shed 6 bases, with 13 bases lying between them. This CDR3 has 13 residues. Per germline, CDR1 SGHAT and CDR2 FQDESV (reference sequence). Findings and caveats of the study: Fewer N-insertions than the roughly 600-donor mean were reportedly shown by an Asian-associated ancestry cluster in a later analysis. For most TCR sequences rarity was the rule, although some public TCRs occurred in many donors. In a later analysis, TCR beta V- and J-gene trimming showed a link to a missense DCLRE1C variant. Cytomegalovirus-associated status was assigned to about 160 TCR beta chains.

60 Vbeta and 13 Jbeta primers were used in PCR. The protocol was immunoSEQ multiplex PCR, while the TCRdb copy is restricted to in-frame clones and leaves out a portion. The table shows 150,000 to 200,000 clones, with 75% to 85% occurring only once. This TCR came from a man aged 45 to 65 in good health and CMV-seropositive. This sequence joins TRBV11-1 and TRBJ1-1, with D perhaps matching TRBD1 (5 bases). Sample: PBMCs. This chain's CDR3 is CASSGPGRSEAFF. DNA for the CDR3: TGTGCCAGCAGCGGACCAGGGAGGTCTGAAGCTTTCTTT.